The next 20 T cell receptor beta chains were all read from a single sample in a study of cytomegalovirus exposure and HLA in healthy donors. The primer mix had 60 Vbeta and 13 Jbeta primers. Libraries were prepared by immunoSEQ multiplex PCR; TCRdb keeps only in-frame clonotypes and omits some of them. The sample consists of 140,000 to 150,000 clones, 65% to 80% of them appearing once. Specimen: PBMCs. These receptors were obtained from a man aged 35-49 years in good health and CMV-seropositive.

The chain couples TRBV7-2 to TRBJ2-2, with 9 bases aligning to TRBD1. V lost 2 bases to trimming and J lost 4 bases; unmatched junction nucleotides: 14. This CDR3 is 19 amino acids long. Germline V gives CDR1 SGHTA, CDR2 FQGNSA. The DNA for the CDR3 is TGTGCCAGCAGCTTATTTCCGGTCGGGACAGGGCAGCCCACCGGGGAGCTGTTTTTT. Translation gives CASSLFPVGTGQPTGELFF.

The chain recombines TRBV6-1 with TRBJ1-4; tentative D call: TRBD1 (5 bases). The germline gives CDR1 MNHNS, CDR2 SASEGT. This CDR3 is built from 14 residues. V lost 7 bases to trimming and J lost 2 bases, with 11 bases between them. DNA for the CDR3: TGTGCCAGCAACCAGGGTAGGACTAATGAAAAACTGTTTTTT. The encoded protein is CASNQGRTNEKLFF.

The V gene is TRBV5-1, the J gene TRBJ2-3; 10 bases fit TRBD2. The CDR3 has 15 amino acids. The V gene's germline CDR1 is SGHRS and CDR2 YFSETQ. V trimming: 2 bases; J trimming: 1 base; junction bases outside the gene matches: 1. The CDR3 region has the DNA TGCGCCAGCAGCTTCGGGACTAGCGGCACAGATACGCAGTATTTT. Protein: CASSFGTSGTDTQYF.

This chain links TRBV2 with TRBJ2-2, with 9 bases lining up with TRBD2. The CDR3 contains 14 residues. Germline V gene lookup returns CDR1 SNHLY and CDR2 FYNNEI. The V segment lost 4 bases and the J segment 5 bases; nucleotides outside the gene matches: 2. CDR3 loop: CASSVAGVTGELFF. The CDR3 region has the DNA TGTGCCAGCAGTGTAGCGGGAGTAACCGGGGAGCTGTTTTTT. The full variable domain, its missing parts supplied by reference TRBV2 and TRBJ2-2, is EPEVTQTPSHQVTQMGQEVILRCVPISNHLYFYWYRQILGQKVEFLVSFYNNEISEKSEIFDDQFSVERPDGSNFTLKIRSTKLEDSAMYFCASSVAGVTGELFFGEGSRLTVL.

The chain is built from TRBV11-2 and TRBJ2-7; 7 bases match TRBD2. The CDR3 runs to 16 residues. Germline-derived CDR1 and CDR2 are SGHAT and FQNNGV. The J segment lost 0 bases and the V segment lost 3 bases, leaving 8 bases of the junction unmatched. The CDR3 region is CASSLIRGGSSYEQYF. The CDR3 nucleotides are TGTGCCAGCAGCTTGATACGCGGGGGAAGCTCCTACGAGCAGTACTTC.

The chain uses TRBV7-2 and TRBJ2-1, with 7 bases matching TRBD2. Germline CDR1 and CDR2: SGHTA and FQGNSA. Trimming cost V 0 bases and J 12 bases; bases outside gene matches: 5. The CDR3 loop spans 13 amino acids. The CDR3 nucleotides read TGTGCCAGCAGCTTAGCCCGGGAGGACGGGCAGTTCTTC. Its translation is CASSLAREDGQFF.

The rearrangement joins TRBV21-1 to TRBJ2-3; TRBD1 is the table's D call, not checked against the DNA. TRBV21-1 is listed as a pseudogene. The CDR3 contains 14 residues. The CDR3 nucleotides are TGTGCCAGCAGCCCTCGAGAGGGGGCAGATACGCAGTATTTT. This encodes CASSPREGADTQYF.

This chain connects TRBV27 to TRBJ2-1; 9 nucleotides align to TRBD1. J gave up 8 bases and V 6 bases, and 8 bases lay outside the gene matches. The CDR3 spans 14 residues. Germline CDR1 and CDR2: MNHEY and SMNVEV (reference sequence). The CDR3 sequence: CASSSARTGDEQFF. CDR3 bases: TGTGCCAGCAGCTCCGCACGGACAGGGGATGAGCAGTTCTTC.

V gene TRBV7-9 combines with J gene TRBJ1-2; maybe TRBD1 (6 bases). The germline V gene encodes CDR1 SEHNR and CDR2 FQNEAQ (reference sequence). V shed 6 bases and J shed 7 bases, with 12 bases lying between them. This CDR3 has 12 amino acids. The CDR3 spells CASSPGEVGYTF. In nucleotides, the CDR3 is TGTGCCAGCAGTCCAGGGGAAGTTGGCTACACCTTC.

This chain's CDR3 is CASSEYNAQGAPGNTIYF. The CDR3 coding sequence is TGTGCCAGCAGTGAATATAACGCGCAGGGGGCGCCGGGAAACACCATATATTTT. The V call is TRBV25-1, the J call TRBJ1-3, with TRBD1 matching 8 bases. Germline CDR1 and CDR2: MGHDK and SYGVNS. The CDR3 covers 18 residues. J lost 4 bases, V lost 0 bases, and 11 bases had no gene match.

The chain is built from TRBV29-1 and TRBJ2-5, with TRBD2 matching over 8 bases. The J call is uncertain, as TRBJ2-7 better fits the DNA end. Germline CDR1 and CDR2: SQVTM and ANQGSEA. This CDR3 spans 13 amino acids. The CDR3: CSGSGTSRYEQYF. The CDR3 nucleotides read TGCAGCGGTTCCGGGACTAGTAGATACGAGCAGTACTTC.

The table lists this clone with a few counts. The CDR3 here is CASSQADRDYGYTF. The CDR3 coding sequence is TGCGCCAGCAGCCAAGCGGACAGGGACTATGGCTACACCTTC. The chain has TRBV4-1 and TRBJ1-2; TRBD1 matches 8 bases. V lost 1 base and J lost 3; bases outside the gene matches: 1. Germline CDR1 reads MGHRA; CDR2 reads YSYEKL. The CDR3 runs to 14 residues.

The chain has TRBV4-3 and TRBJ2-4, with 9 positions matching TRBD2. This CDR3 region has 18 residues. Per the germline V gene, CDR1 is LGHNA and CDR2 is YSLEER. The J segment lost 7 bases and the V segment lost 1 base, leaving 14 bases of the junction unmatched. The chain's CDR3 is CASSQGANYLAGANIQYF. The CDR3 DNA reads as TGCGCCAGCAGCCAAGGTGCTAACTATTTAGCGGGAGCGAACATTCAGTACTTC.

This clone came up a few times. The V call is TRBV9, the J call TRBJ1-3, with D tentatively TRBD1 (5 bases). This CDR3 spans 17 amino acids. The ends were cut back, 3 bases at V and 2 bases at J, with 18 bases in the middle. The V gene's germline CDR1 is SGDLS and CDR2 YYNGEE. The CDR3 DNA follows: TGTGCCAGCAGCGCCCTCGGTGGGGCCATCACTGGAAACACCATATATTTT. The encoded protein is CASSALGGAITGNTIYF.

DNA for the CDR3: TGTGCCAGCAGCCCGACAGCTGTCTATGGCTACACCTTC. Translating gives CASSPTAVYGYTF. The chain couples TRBV5-4 to TRBJ1-2; perhaps TRBD1 as D (5 bases). CDR3 size: 13 residues. Germline assignment: CDR1 SGHNT and CDR2 YYREEE (reference sequence). Trimming pared 4 bases from V and 4 bases from J, leaving 11 bases between.

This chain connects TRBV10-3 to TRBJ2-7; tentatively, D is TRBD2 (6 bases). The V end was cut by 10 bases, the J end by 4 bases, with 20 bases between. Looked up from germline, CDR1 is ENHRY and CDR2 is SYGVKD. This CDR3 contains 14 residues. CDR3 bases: TGTGCCACCCAGACTAGTAGGAGTCGATACGAGCAGTACTTC. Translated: CATQTSRSRYEQYF.

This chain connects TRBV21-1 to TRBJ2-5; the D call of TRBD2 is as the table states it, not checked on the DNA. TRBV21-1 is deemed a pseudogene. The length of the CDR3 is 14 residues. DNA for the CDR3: TGTGCCAGCAGCAAAGGCGAGGATCAAGAGACCCAGTACTTC. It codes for CASSKGEDQETQYF.

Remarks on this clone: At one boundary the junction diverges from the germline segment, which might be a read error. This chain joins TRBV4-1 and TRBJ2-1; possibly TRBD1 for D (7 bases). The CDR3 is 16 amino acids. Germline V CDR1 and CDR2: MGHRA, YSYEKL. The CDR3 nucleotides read TGCGCCAGCAGCCGGCAGGGGGGACTCTCCTCCAATGAGCAGTTCTTC. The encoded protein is CASSRQGGLSSNEQFF.

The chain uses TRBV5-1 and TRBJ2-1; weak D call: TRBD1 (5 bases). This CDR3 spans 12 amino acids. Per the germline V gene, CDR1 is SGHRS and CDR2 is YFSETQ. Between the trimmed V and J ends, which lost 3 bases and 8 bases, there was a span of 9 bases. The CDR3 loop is CASSWARDEQFF. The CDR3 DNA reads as TGCGCCAGCAGCTGGGCCAGGGATGAGCAGTTCTTC. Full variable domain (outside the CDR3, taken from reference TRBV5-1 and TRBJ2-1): KAGVTQTPRYLIKTRGQQVTLSCSPISGHRSVSWYQQTPGQGLQFLFEYFSETQRNKGNFPGRFSGRQFSNSRSEMNVSTLELGDSALYLCASSWARDEQFFGPGTRLTVL.

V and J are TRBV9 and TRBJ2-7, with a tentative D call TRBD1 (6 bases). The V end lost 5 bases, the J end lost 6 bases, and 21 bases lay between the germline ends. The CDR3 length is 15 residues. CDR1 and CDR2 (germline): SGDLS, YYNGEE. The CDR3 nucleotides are TGTGCCAGCAGTAAAGGGACACCCCGTTTGGGCGAGCAGTACTTC. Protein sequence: CASSKGTPRLGEQYF.